This T cell receptor (beta chain) originates from a study of blood T cells in healthy people across ages. Study summary: Template-switching capture recovered about one barcoded beta molecule per two T cells.

V was pared by 2 bases and J by 10 bases, with 15 bases between. This CDR3 has 14 residues. CDR1 is SNHLY, CDR2 FYNNEI, per germline. Combining a sample-barcoded 5' primer with a J-beta primer mix, a second PCR ran for roughly 6 to 11 cycles. Every cDNA molecule carried a tag from a template-switch adaptor bearing 12 random nucleotides. TCRdb ran MiXCR on the 5' RACE reads and lists one entry per CDR3 protein. The top ten clones hold roughly 8.2% of a sample with about 1,400,000 distinct CDR3 sequences, approximately 40% of them seen once. Details on this clonotype: What it binds is unknown.

Findings of the study overall: Possibly, changes in expanded clonotypes were confounded because donor CMV status was unknown.

This TCR was recovered from a woman younger than 30 in good health. Source material: blood. This chain links TRBV2 with TRBJ2-1; D call uncertain. The CDR3 reads CASSETSRFAEQFF. The CDR3 nucleotides are TGTGCCAGCAGTGAAACCTCCAGGTTCGCGGAGCAGTTCTTC.